This T cell receptor (beta chain) was sequenced for a study of blood T cell repertoires in COVID-19. Study in general: Italy, Spain and the United States were the sources of the convalescent and acute COVID-19 samples.

The repertoire was sequenced with immunoSEQ multiplex PCR; TCRdb's copy has only in-frame clones and lacks some. The sample holds roughly 240,000 clones, roughly 80% seen once. The TCR was taken from a woman aged 70-85 years with acute or convalescent COVID-19. Sequencing used peripheral blood.

The DNA for the CDR3 is TGTGCCAGCAGTGTTAGCGGGGGGTTTAAAGACAATGAGCAGTTCTTC. Translating it yields CASSVSGGFKDNEQFF. The chain couples TRBV25-1 to TRBJ2-1; 10 positions agree with TRBD2. Germline CDR1 is MGHDK and CDR2 is SYGVNS. The junction had 8 bases not matched to a gene; V was cut back by 4 bases and J by 5 bases. CDR3 length equals 16 residues.